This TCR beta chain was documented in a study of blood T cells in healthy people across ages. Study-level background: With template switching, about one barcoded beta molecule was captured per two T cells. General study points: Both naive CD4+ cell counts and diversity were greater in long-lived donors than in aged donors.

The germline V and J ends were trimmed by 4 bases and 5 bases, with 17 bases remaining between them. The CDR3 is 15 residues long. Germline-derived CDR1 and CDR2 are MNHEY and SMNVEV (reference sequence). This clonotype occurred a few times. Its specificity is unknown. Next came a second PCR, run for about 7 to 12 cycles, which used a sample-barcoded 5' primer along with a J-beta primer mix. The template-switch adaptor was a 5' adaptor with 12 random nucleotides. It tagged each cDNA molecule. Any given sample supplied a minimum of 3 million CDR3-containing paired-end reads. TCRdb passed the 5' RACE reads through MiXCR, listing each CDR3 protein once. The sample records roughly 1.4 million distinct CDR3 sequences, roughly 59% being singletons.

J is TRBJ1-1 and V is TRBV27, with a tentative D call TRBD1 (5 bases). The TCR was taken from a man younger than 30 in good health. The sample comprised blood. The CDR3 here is CASSSLGGRGTEAFF. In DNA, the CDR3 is TGTGCCAGCAGTTCCCTCGGAGGGAGGGGAACTGAAGCTTTCTTT.